This T cell receptor beta chain originates from a study of technical replicates of blood from a few donors (dated by TCRdb to 2015 to 2018). In regard to this clone: Its antigen is still unknown. One base away there is no much larger clone; base qualities are not given.

Library preparation used the immunoSEQ multiplex PCR assay. The immuneACCESS repertoire file appears here via TCRdb, limited to in-frame rearrangements. These files lack a portion of the clones; in checked studies, under half of the deficit traces to unresolved V genes, and the cause of the others is not known. This sample is represented by over 25,000 clones; roughly 92% of them were singletons. The ten most abundant clones make up approximately 4% of the sample. The CDR3 sequence holds 13 residues, the cysteine and phenylalanine included. This entry keeps only the CDR3 DNA: 39 bases, framed from base 1. Trimming accounts for 4 bases at V and 6 bases at J, while the number of junction bases matched to no gene is 2. From a lookup of the germline V gene, CDR1 and CDR2 are SNHLY and FYNNEI.

The sequenced sample consisted of PBMCs. The sequence came from a human donor in good health. Some clones in this sample may be carry-over from other donors' samples. The rearrangement combines TRBV2 with TRBJ2-2; TRBD1 agrees with 7 junctional bases. The CDR3 loop reads CASSGTGPGELFF. Here is the DNA: TGTGCCAGCAGTGGGACAGGACCCGGGGAGCTGTTTTTT.